This T cell receptor beta chain originates from a study of CD8+CD57+ T cells in acquired aplastic anemia. Only patients with CD8+CD57+ cell expansion on flow cytometry were chosen for sequencing. Blood came from patients not yet given any therapy. Profiles of TCR beta VDJ and CDR3 were generated from a genomic DNA template. Using its own MiXCR run on the reads, TCRdb lists one record per CDR3 protein. The profile shows roughly 170,000 distinct CDR3 sequences, 45% to 60% of them singletons. Worth noting for this clonotype: What it binds is not known.

The CDR3 has 16 amino acids. The V gene lost 4 bases and the J gene lost 6 bases, with 18 bases spanning the gap. Germline values: CDR1 MGHRA, CDR2 YSYEKL. Findings of the study overall: A set of about 30 CD8+ CDR3 sequences was shared between patients and controls, and these sequences appeared highly expressed in patients.

The chain couples TRBV4-1 to TRBJ2-2; tentative D call: TRBD2 (6 bases). The receptor's source is a human donor with aplastic anemia. Sequencing was carried out using sorted CD4+, CD8+, or CD8+CD57+ T cells (not recorded which) from PBMCs. DNA of the CDR3: TGCGCCAGCAGCCTCCTTTCACGGGGGTCCGCCGGGGAGCTGTTTTTT. It codes for CASSLLSRGSAGELFF.